The 5 T cell receptor beta chains reported below all come from one sample, sequenced in a study of cytomegalovirus exposure and HLA in healthy donors. The primer mix had 60 Vbeta and 13 Jbeta primers. Using immunoSEQ multiplex PCR, the repertoire was profiled, and TCRdb retains in-frame clones only, with some absent. The table records 250,000 to 350,000 clones, about four fifths of them present only once. Sequences were obtained from PBMCs. The receptors derive from a girl aged 2 to 9 in good health and CMV-seronegative.

The chain is built from TRBV5-1 and TRBJ1-1; D gene ambiguous. Germline V gene lookup returns CDR1 SGHRS and CDR2 YFSETQ. Trimming removed 4 bases from V and 0 bases from J, with 10 bases in between. The CDR3 loop spans 14 amino acids. Written as DNA, the CDR3 is TGCGCCAGCAGCCCCAGAACGATGAACACTGAAGCTTTCTTT. It specifies CASSPRTMNTEAFF.

This chain links TRBV18 with TRBJ1-5; TRBD1 matches at 7 bases. Germline CDR1 and CDR2: KGHSH and LQKENI. The CDR3 runs 16 residues. V was clipped by 5 bases and J by 6 bases; unmatched bases: 13. This CDR3 is CASSSPPYRGGQPQHF. Here the CDR3 DNA reads TGTGCCAGCTCATCTCCACCCTACAGGGGAGGTCAGCCCCAGCATTTT.

The V gene is TRBV5-8, the J gene TRBJ1-2; D possibly corresponds to TRBD1 (6 bases). The germline CDR1 and CDR2 sequences are SGHTS and YDEGEE. This CDR3 contains 17 residues. The CDR3 DNA is TGTACCTCAGCAGCTTATATCCTCGCAGGGGCTAACTATGGCTACACCTTC. Translated, it gives CTSAAYILAGANYGYTF.

This clone occurred a few times. CDR3 residues: CASNTFQGADGEPQHF. The CDR3 DNA follows: TGTGCCAGTAACACGTTCCAGGGGGCGGACGGTGAGCCCCAGCATTTT. V usage is TRBV19 and J usage is TRBJ1-5; TRBD1 agrees at 8 bases. The germline gives CDR1 LNHDA, CDR2 SQIVND (reference sequence). CDR3 length equals 16 residues. The V and J ends lost 7 bases and 8 bases, in that order; junction bases with no gene match: 16. Combining the CDR3 with reference TRBV19 and TRBJ1-5 gives the whole variable domain DGGITQSPKYLFRKEGQNVTLSCEQNLNHDAMYWYRQDPGQGLRLIYYSQIVNDFQKGDIAEGYSVSREKKESFPLTVTSAQKNPTAFYLCASNTFQGADGEPQHFGDGTRLSIL.

The gene calls are TRBV18 and TRBJ1-3; 8 nucleotides match TRBD1. CDR3 length: 16 amino acids. The germline V gene encodes CDR1 KGHSH and CDR2 LQKENI. V was clipped by 3 bases and J by 3 bases; unmatched bases: 7. CDR3 in DNA: TGTGCCAGCTCACCCGGAGACAGGGGCGGTGGAAACACCATATATTTT. Its protein product is CASSPGDRGGGNTIYF.